This TCR beta chain was documented in a study of T cell responses to AZD1222 COVID-19 vaccine. Study observations and caveats: Within unmutated variant regions lay the reported targets of nearly half of spike-specific TCRs.

With 0 bases clipped from V and 0 bases from J, the junction kept 6 bases outside the gene matches. The CDR3 consists of 16 residues. The germline V gene has CDR1 SGHTS and CDR2 YDEGEE. Some clones are missing from TCRdb's copy, which holds only in-frame ones; the method was immunoSEQ multiplex PCR. The sample records 95,000 to 150,000 clones, 92% being singletons. This clone was recorded only once. Its specificity is unknown. This chain joins TRBV5-8 and TRBJ2-7, with TRBD1 identical over 7 bases. This clonotype was sampled from an adult in good health. The specimen was peripheral blood, collected on day 0 of AZD1222 vaccination. The CDR3 nucleotides are TGTGCCAGCAGCTTGGATCCGACAGGGAGCTCCTACGAGCAGTACTTC. Its translation is CASSLDPTGSSYEQYF.